This entry concerns a single T cell receptor beta chain. This clone's antigen is unknown. Per-base qualities were not stored, and no clone one base away is much larger. The cohort consisted of some 670 healthy bone marrow donors. All cohort members were sampled while nominally healthy, although unrecorded immune exposures were likely present. CMV serostatus was positive for more than 250 and negative for about half of the roughly 700 cohort members, and was not recorded for this donor. A peripheral blood sample was collected from each donor, and TCR beta sequencing was performed on peripheral blood mononuclear cells. Genomic DNA was extracted from the blood cell samples with the Qiagen DNeasy Blood Extraction Kit. Relative to germline, V is missing 2 bases and J is missing 2 bases, with 7 bases of the junction outside any gene match. The CDR3 sequence holds 16 residues, the cysteine and phenylalanine included. Only the CDR3 DNA is retained, 48 bases long and in frame from the first base. From the germline V gene, CDR1 is MRHNA and CDR2 is SNTAGT.

These data come from a study of cytomegalovirus exposure and HLA in healthy donors (dated 2017 in TCRdb). Context from the whole study: An earlier analysis of approximately 640 of the donors reported about 250 Gb of sequence data and some 120 million unique TCR beta sequences from 150 million to 200 million T cells. The study was designed to test whether signatures of past pathogen exposure could be identified by cataloging public T cell receptors. Typing coverage varied by locus: roughly 620-640 donors for A, B, C, DRB1 and DQB1; approximately 500 for DQA1; nearly 610 for DPA1; some 470 for DPB1. A separate validation cohort of 100 to 150 different subjects was used in addition to the roughly 640-subject first cohort. In a later genetic analysis, genome-wide SNP genotypes for about 65% of the 666 donors were used, and that subset was treated as a discovery cohort. About 300 gigabases of sequencing data and 78 million or so unique TCR sequences were included in an early release covering around 600 HLA-typed donors. Of the approximately 400 genotyped donors, over 65% fell in the genetic ancestry cluster associated with self-reported Caucasian donors. A later analysis re-analyzed previously published TCR beta repertoires from roughly 600 donors and added high-resolution HLA genotyping to study TCR occurrence patterns. Using immunosequencing, the study profiled T cell repertoires from fewer than 700 subjects and related those repertoires to cytomegalovirus serostatus. Roughly 5 DR-DQ haplotypes were treated as single units for association and clustering because of strong linkage in the cohort. Both class I and class II loci were covered by HLA typing, at four-digit resolution. Among around 400 genotyped donors of the cohort, an average of roughly 230,000 unique TCR beta nucleotide sequences was sequenced per donor, of which roughly 17% were non-productive. High-throughput TCR immunosequencing, statistical association of individual TCRs with disease status, and machine learning were combined to predict cytomegalovirus infection status. Rather than using new phenotypic data, the later analysis identified candidate immune exposures from TCR beta sequences and from how often those sequences occurred across donors. Donor age, sex, ethnicity and CMV serostatus were compiled together with the repertoire data. All discovery cohort repertoires had been generated using a single sequencing platform. An earlier analysis of 587 of the donors applied high-throughput TCR beta sequencing to assess whether each TCR beta V gene segment acted as functional or pseudogenic. Study-wide conclusions, independent of this receptor: A cluster of highly shared sequence variants was judged likely to represent a technical artifact of the sequencing pipeline. The classifier was reported to diagnose cytomegalovirus status with high specificity and sensitivity in both the original and validation cohorts. When HLA alleles, especially DR and DQ, strongly co-occurred, TCR associations were difficult to assign to individual alleles. According to a later genetic analysis, donors in an Asian-associated ancestry cluster had fewer N-insertions in productive TCRs than the approximately 670-donor mean. In an earlier analysis of roughly 560 of the donors, most TCR beta V segments were observed in productive rearrangements about 87% or about 30% of the time, broadly matching IMGT annotations. Roughly uniform sequencing depth across donors was assumed in presence/absence analyses, although this assumption may not hold. A later analysis reported that several top co-occurrence clusters appeared linked to parvovirus B19, influenza, CMV and Epstein-Barr virus. A total of roughly 160 TCR beta chains were listed by the study as associated with cytomegalovirus. CMV serostatus was the only immune exposure information available for the cohort. Some IMGT-functional V segments, including TRBV6-2 and TRBV6-3, could not be told apart with the 87-base-pair reads, so those segments were excluded. V-gene and J-gene trimming of TCR beta chains was associated with a missense DCLRE1C variant in a later genetic analysis, and the association was replicated in an independent cohort. Over 15 rarely observed V segments, including chromosome 9 orphons, were excluded from the earlier analysis of several hundred of the donors because counts were too low. Compared with equally common non-associated chains, HLA-associated TCR beta chains in a later analysis were more clonally expanded and had lower generation probabilities. A further reported finding was that TCR beta sequences accurately predicted the HLA-A and HLA-B alleles for most subjects in the first cohort. A later analysis found that most CMV-associated TCR beta chains appeared HLA-restricted, with HLA associations seemingly driven largely by CMV exposure. The cohort was sequenced for TCR beta chains only, and without alpha or paired-chain data the features that could be detected were limited. Three of the identified cytomegalovirus-associated TCR beta chains were confirmed in vitro to be specific for cytomegalovirus antigens. Most TCR sequences were seen in very few donors, while some public TCRs were found in many individuals. Correlated functional status among segregating V segments might reflect linkage disequilibrium, but an unknown experimental factor could not be ruled out. HLA typing was unavailable for some donors at each locus, so association tests used only the typed subset. In a later analysis, the rate of TCR association differed among HLA loci, with DRB1 alleles having the most associated TCRs and HLA-C alleles having the fewest. At a false discovery rate of 0.05, a later analysis linked fewer than 20,000 TCR beta sequences to specific HLA alleles. The authors suggested that the approach could potentially be extended to other disease states and immunological phenotypes.

The library was obtained by the immunoSEQ multiplex PCR assay. For the multiplex PCR, a mixture combining 60 forward primers for TCR Vbeta segments and 13 reverse primers for TCR Jbeta segments was used. A multiplex PCR assay on genomic DNA amplified the CDR3 region of rearranged TCR beta genes. The amplified TCR beta libraries were sequenced on the Illumina HiSeq System as 87-base-pair reads. As for the authors' bioinformatics: A later analysis counted around 72 million unique TCR beta chains across the 666 repertoires, and approximately 11 million of these chains were shared by at least two donors. To remove PCR and sequencing errors, raw reads were error-corrected and collapsed into unique sequences using a nearest-neighbor algorithm that merged closely related sequences. V, D and J gene segments were assigned by aligning CDR3 sequences to IMGT reference sequences. For a sequence to be retained, at least a six-nucleotide match to both a V gene segment and a J gene segment was required. Rearrangements were called productive when the CDR3 lacked stop codons and stayed in frame with V and J; all others were non-productive. Following IMGT convention, CDR3 was defined as the stretch from the second conserved V-encoded cysteine up to the conserved J-encoded phenylalanine. In an earlier analysis of around 600 of the donors, sequences lacking an unambiguous match to a single V gene segment were excluded. An earlier analysis of 587 of the donors called V segments functional above 56.7% productive rearrangements and segregating when the between-donor standard deviation exceeded 5%. A statistical classification framework was developed to diagnose cytomegalovirus status using the catalog of TCR beta chain sequences. In a later analysis, TCR nucleotide sequences were compared against IMGT/GENE-DB human TR gene sequences so that V and J genes could be assigned. In a later analysis, CDR3 sequences and most-parsimonious VDJ recombination scenarios were assigned using the TCRdist pipeline. A later analysis defined each TCR beta chain by its CDR3 amino acid sequence plus V-gene family, and excluded reads lacking a unique V-gene family. In a later analysis, around 600 highly shared, low-generation-probability nucleotide sequences were removed to address suspected cross-contamination and a sequencing artifact. In a later analysis, a clonal expansion index was calculated for each public chain from normalized within-repertoire ranks of inferred template counts. A later analysis computed generation probabilities with a VDJ recombination model fitted to out-of-frame rearrangements, and checked the results against IGoR. In a later analysis, hypergeometric tests were used to score TCR-TCR, TCR-HLA and TCR-CMV co-occurrence, with a repertoire-size bias correction applied to TCR pairs. In a later analysis, false discovery rates were estimated by permuting HLA or CMV assignments 20 times. A later analysis grouped co-occurring TCRs with DBSCAN, adding TCRdist sequence similarity when clustering within HLA-allele-positive subsets. Repertoires with fewer than 30,000 or more than 120,000 public chains, plus five repertoires with anomalous nucleotide sharing, were excluded from co-occurrence clustering. TCRdb provides this immuneACCESS table in a form limited to in-frame rearrangements. Some clones are lacking; in checked studies, under half of them reflect an unresolved V gene, and why the rest are absent is not known. V and J calls and clone size are copied from that table; D and trimming were computed from the DNA. In this sample the table shows over 200,000 clones, roughly 84% of which occur a single time. The top ten constitute 1.3% of the sample.

The TCR was taken from a human donor in good health. Specimen: PBMCs. The V gene is TRBV6-4 and the J gene is TRBJ1-2; 8 of the junction bases match TRBD1. CDR3 protein: CASSDPWTGNNYGYTF. The nucleotide sequence is TGTGCCAGCAGTGACCCTTGGACAGGGAACAACTATGGCTACACCTTC.